The sequence of this TCR beta chain was determined in a study of T cells in Graves' hyperthyroidism and ophthalmopathy. Study results and limitations: Ophthalmopathy, which appeared later, was predicted by the model a median about 6.8 months before onset. Among clonotypes expanded in thyroid above 0.001, most were also found in blood.

Trimming stripped 6 bases from V and 0 bases from J, with 15 bases between. The CDR3 is 15 amino acids. Per the germline V gene, CDR1 is LNHDA and CDR2 is SQIVND (reference sequence). Fresh peripheral blood, 10 ml, yielded the PBMCs. Regions amplified from RNA transcripts were the TCR beta CDR3 regions. Primed by the HTBI set, a first-round RT-PCR was run on the TCR CDR3. In TCRdb, the multiplex PCR reads were re-called with MiXCR into one record per CDR3 protein. The sample gives nearly 750,000 distinct CDR3 sequences, 30% to 40% of which show up once; around 29% is in the top ten. This clonotype was recorded many times. What it binds is unknown.

The chain joins TRBV19 to TRBJ2-7; unclear D gene. This receptor was taken from a woman aged 40 to 55 with Graves' hyperthyroidism. Sequenced material: blood. The CDR3 protein is CASRNSDRFSYEQYF. CDR3 nucleotide sequence: TGTGCCAGTAGGAACTCGGACCGGTTCTCCTACGAGCAGTACTTC.